Presented here are 18 T cell receptor beta chains from one specimen sequenced in a study of cytotoxic CD8 clonotypes in ibrutinib-treated CLL. Assay: immunoSEQ multiplex PCR; the TCRdb copy retains only in-frame clones and omits some. The sample lists over 140,000 clones; 80% were seen once. Sequencing used PBMCs, obtained after 36 months of ibrutinib treatment. These receptors came from a human donor with chronic lymphocytic leukemia.

This clone has a single count. The rearrangement joins TRBV6-5 to TRBJ1-5, with 9 nucleotides matching TRBD1. The CDR3 is made up of 14 amino acids. V was clipped by 6 bases and J by 6 bases; unmatched bases: 6. CDR1 is MNHEY and CDR2 is SVGAGI in the germline V gene. CDR3 residues: CASRGTGQRQPQHF. CDR3 DNA sequence: TGTGCCAGCAGAGGGACAGGGCAACGTCAGCCCCAGCATTTT.

The chain uses TRBV5-1 and TRBJ2-7; TRBD1 agrees at 7 bases. Germline CDR1 is SGHRS and CDR2 is YFSETQ. This CDR3 region has 17 residues. Trimming removed 1 base from V and 2 bases from J; junction bases left unmatched: 12. The CDR3 DNA follows: TGCGCCAGCAGCTTGAGGGACAGCTCAAAGGGGACCTACGAGCAGTACTTC. The encoded protein is CASSLRDSSKGTYEQYF.

The table lists this clone with a few counts. This chain uses TRBV5-1 with TRBJ2-1; 8 bases fit TRBD2. The V and J ends lost 3 bases and 1 base, in that order; junction bases with no gene match: 9. This CDR3 has 17 residues. CDR1 and CDR2 from the germline V gene are SGHRS and YFSETQ. The CDR3 here is CASSSGDGGGSYNEQFF. Here the CDR3 DNA reads TGCGCCAGCAGCTCAGGAGATGGCGGGGGGTCCTACAATGAGCAGTTCTTC.

The chain is built from TRBV19 and TRBJ2-2, with TRBD1 identical over 9 bases. Germline trimming cut 8 bases from V and 6 bases from J; bases unmatched to any gene: 10. The CDR3 is 15 residues long. Germline assignment: CDR1 LNHDA and CDR2 SQIVND (reference sequence). The CDR3 DNA follows: TGTGCCAGTGATAACAGGGGGCTGGGGGCCGGGGAGCTGTTTTTT. Translating gives CASDNRGLGAGELFF.

This clone appeared a few times. J is TRBJ1-2 and V is TRBV28; 8 nucleotides line up with TRBD1. V was clipped by 6 bases and J by 9 bases; unmatched bases: 9. The length of the CDR3 is 13 residues. The germline CDR1 and CDR2 sequences are MDHEN and SYDVKM. CDR3 DNA: TGTGCCAGCAGCCCGGACAGGGTTCGCAGCTACACCTTC. It is translated as CASSPDRVRSYTF.

V and J are TRBV6-5 and TRBJ1-6, with D uncertain. The CDR3 is made up of 13 amino acids. Germline assignment: CDR1 MNHEY and CDR2 SVGAGI. V was cut by 4 bases and J by 8 bases, with 9 bases left in between. CDR3 in DNA: TGTGCCAGCAGTTCTGGCCGCGATTCACCCCTCCACTTT. Translated, it gives CASSSGRDSPLHF.

The chain has TRBV5-4 and TRBJ2-6; 7 bases align to TRBD2. Per germline, CDR1 SGHNT and CDR2 YYREEE (reference sequence). V shed 8 bases and J 0 bases; nucleotides not matched to a gene: 11. This CDR3 is built from 17 residues. CDR3 amino acids: CASPTRLALSGANVLTF. The CDR3 nucleotides read TGTGCCAGTCCGACCCGACTAGCTCTCTCTGGGGCCAACGTCCTGACTTTC.

This clone came up a few times. This chain joins TRBV7-9 and TRBJ1-4; no clear D. Germline CDR1 SEHNR, CDR2 FQNEAQ (reference sequence). The CDR3 sequence is 12 residues long. Trimming took off 5 bases at V and 0 bases at J, with 1 base between the two ends. The DNA for the CDR3 is TGTGCCAGCAGCCCAACTAATGAAAAACTGTTTTTT. It encodes CASSPTNEKLFF.

J is TRBJ2-3 and V is TRBV11-2; D not resolved. Germline V gives CDR1 SGHAT, CDR2 FQNNGV. The CDR3 has 17 amino acids. With 0 bases removed from V and 1 base from J, the gap between germline ends came to 14 bases. The CDR3 sequence: CASSLDPRSSGTDTQYF. The CDR3, as DNA: TGTGCCAGCAGCTTAGATCCGAGGTCGAGCGGCACAGATACGCAGTATTTT.

The chain is built from TRBV4-2 and TRBJ2-2, with D possibly TRBD2 on 6 matching bases. CDR1 is LGHNA and CDR2 is YNFKEQ in the germline V gene. The CDR3 has 15 residues. V dropped 5 bases and J dropped 6 bases, with 16 bases sitting between them. The chain's CDR3 is CASSYGTHLAGELFF. For the CDR3, the DNA is TGTGCCAGCAGCTACGGGACTCATCTCGCCGGGGAGCTGTTTTTT.

CDR3 nucleotides: TGTGCCAGCTCACCCGGGGGGTTCGGTCAGCCCCAGCATTTT. It is translated as CASSPGGFGQPQHF. The chain has TRBV18 and TRBJ1-5, with D perhaps TRBD1 (5 bases). The germline V and J ends were trimmed by 3 bases and 6 bases, with 12 bases remaining between them. The CDR3 loop spans 14 amino acids. Germline V lookup: CDR1 KGHSH, CDR2 LQKENI.

The rearrangement uses TRBV10-3 and TRBJ2-7; weak D call: TRBD1 (6 bases). The ends were cut back, 4 bases at V and 6 bases at J, with 19 bases in the middle. Germline V gene sequence: CDR1 ENHRY, CDR2 SYGVKD. This CDR3 has 15 amino acids. CDR3 in DNA: TGTGCCATCAGTGGGCAGGACAGCTCTTGGGCCGAGCAGTACTTC. Translating gives CAISGQDSSWAEQYF.

This clone showed up just once. The gene calls are TRBV5-1 and TRBJ2-5; 12 bases are shared with TRBD2. With V trimmed by 1 base and J by 2 bases, 3 bases remained unmatched. Per germline, CDR1 SGHRS and CDR2 YFSETQ. The CDR3 spans 16 residues. The CDR3 DNA is TGCGCCAGCAGCTTGAGGACTAGCGGGGAACAAGAGACCCAGTACTTC. Translated: CASSLRTSGEQETQYF. The entire variable domain, with the rest obtained from reference TRBV5-1 and TRBJ2-5, is as follows: KAGVTQTPRYLIKTRGQQVTLSCSPISGHRSVSWYQQTPGQGLQFLFEYFSETQRNKGNFPGRFSGRQFSNSRSEMNVSTLELGDSALYLCASSLRTSGEQETQYFGPGTRLLVL.

V is TRBV6-5 and J is TRBJ1-2; D may be TRBD1 (5 bases). The CDR3 has 15 amino acids. CDR1 MNHEY and CDR2 SVGAGI come from the germline V gene. V was shortened by 6 bases and J by 4 bases, with 18 bases between the two germline ends. The CDR3 DNA sequence: TGTGCCAGCAGACGTTCAGAAGACAGCGGCTATGGCTACACCTTC. Translation gives CASRRSEDSGYGYTF.

This clone was observed a few times. As DNA, the CDR3 is TGTGCCAGCAGCTTGCCAGGGGCCGGTGAAGCTTTCTTT. Translated, it gives CASSLPGAGEAFF. This rearrangement joins TRBV7-2 to TRBJ1-1; tentative D call: TRBD1 (6 bases). This CDR3 is 13 amino acids long. V lost 3 bases, J lost 7 bases, and 12 bases lay in between. Germline V gene sequence: CDR1 SGHTA, CDR2 FQGNSA.

The rearrangement joins TRBV6-1 to TRBJ2-7; D gene unclear. With 3 bases removed from V and 3 bases from J, the gap between germline ends came to 9 bases. The CDR3 is made up of 13 amino acids. Germline CDR1 reads MNHNS; CDR2 reads SASEGT. CDR3 amino acids: CASSEIGFYEQYF. For the CDR3, the DNA is TGTGCCAGCAGTGAGATAGGGTTCTACGAGCAGTACTTC.

The chain employs TRBV12-5 and TRBJ1-1; D is undetermined. Trimming cost V 7 bases and J 3 bases, with 15 bases left between them. Per germline, CDR1 LGHNT and CDR2 FRNRAP. This CDR3 comprises 14 residues. CDR3 sequence: CASDRVFPDTEAFF. The CDR3 region has the DNA TGTGCTAGTGACAGAGTGTTCCCGGACACTGAAGCTTTCTTT.

The rearrangement joins TRBV6-1 to TRBJ2-5; 7 nucleotides match TRBD1. Germline CDR1 is MNHNS and CDR2 is SASEGT. V was clipped by 6 bases and J by 4 bases; unmatched bases: 5. This CDR3 has 13 amino acids. The CDR3 sequence is CASRNRGTETQYF. CDR3 DNA sequence: TGTGCCAGCAGAAACAGGGGAACAGAGACCCAGTACTTC.